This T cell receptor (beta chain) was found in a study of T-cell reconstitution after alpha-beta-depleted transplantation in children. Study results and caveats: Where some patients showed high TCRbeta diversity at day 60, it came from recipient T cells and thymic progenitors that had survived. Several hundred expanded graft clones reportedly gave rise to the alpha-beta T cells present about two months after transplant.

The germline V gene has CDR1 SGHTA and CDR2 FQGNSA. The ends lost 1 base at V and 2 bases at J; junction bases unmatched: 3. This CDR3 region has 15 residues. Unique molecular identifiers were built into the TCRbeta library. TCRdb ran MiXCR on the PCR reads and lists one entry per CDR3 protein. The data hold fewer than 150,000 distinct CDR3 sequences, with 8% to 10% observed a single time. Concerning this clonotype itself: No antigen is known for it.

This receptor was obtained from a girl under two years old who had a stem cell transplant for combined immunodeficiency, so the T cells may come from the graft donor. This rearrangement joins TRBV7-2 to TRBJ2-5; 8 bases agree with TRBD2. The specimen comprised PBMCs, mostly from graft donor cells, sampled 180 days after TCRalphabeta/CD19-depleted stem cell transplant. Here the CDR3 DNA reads TGTGCCAGCAGCTTAGTTGGACTAGCTCAAGAGACCCAGTACTTC. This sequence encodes CASSLVGLAQETQYF.